This T cell receptor beta chain was retrieved from a study of cytomegalovirus exposure and HLA in healthy donors. Study information: In a previous analysis, some 110 million unique TCR beta sequences were found from 170 million or so T cells.

The PCR had 60 Vbeta and 13 Jbeta primers. The table came from immunoSEQ multiplex PCR; TCRdb's copy has only in-frame clones and leaves some out. Of approximately 150,000 clones listed, approximately 78% are singletons. Looked up from germline, CDR1 is MGHRA and CDR2 is YSYEKL. The CDR3 has 16 residues. V shed 3 bases and J 0 bases; nucleotides not matched to a gene: 6. The chain combines TRBV4-1 with TRBJ1-1, with 8 bases that match TRBD1. Sequencing used PBMCs. The receptor comes from a woman in her forties or fifties in good health and CMV-seropositive. The CDR3 coding sequence is TGCGCCAGCAGCCAGCCCAGACAGGGGATGAACACTGAAGCTTTCTTT. This gives the protein CASSQPRQGMNTEAFF.